What follows are 7 T cell receptor beta chains derived from one specimen sequenced in a study of blood T cell repertoires in COVID-19. Repertoires were generated with immunoSEQ multiplex PCR, while TCRdb's copy carries only in-frame clones and drops some. The table has 200,000 to 250,000 clones, about 88% seen once; the top ten hold 2.5% to 3%. The specimen was PBMCs or T cells enriched from blood (not recorded which). Receptors originate from a woman aged 30 to 39 who had recovered from COVID-19.

In this sample, this clone is medium-sized. The genes are TRBV5-6 and TRBJ2-2; TRBD2 agrees at 7 bases. Trimming cost V 2 bases and J 6 bases; bases outside gene matches: 7. Germline V gene sequence: CDR1 SGHDT, CDR2 YYEEEE. The CDR3 has 15 amino acids. CDR3 protein: CASSFWTRRPGELFF. The CDR3 nucleotides are TGTGCCAGCAGCTTCTGGACTAGAAGGCCCGGGGAGCTGTTTTTT.

This rearrangement joins TRBV12-5 to TRBJ1-1, with 7 bases matching TRBD1. CDR1 and CDR2 from the germline V gene are LGHNT and FRNRAP. The length of the CDR3 is 14 residues. V was clipped by 5 bases and J by 1 base; unmatched bases: 4. Written as DNA, the CDR3 is TGTGCTAGTGGTCCGGGACAGCCGAACACTGAAGCTTTCTTT. As protein: CASGPGQPNTEAFF.

The gene calls are TRBV5-1 and TRBJ2-7; tentative D call: TRBD2 (5 bases). From germline, CDR1 is SGHRS and CDR2 YFSETQ. Trimming pared 0 bases from V and 4 bases from J, leaving 14 bases between. This CDR3 has 15 residues. The CDR3 sequence is CASSLDLGRGYEQYF. CDR3 nucleotides: TGCGCCAGCAGCTTGGATCTAGGGAGAGGATACGAGCAGTACTTC.

This rearrangement joins TRBV19 to TRBJ2-6; D gene unclear. Trimming removed 4 bases from V and 0 bases from J, with 10 bases in between. The V gene's germline CDR1 is LNHDA and CDR2 SQIVND (reference sequence). CDR3 size: 16 residues. CDR3 sequence: CASSTDNLSGANVLTF. The CDR3 DNA sequence: TGTGCCAGTAGTACCGACAATCTCTCTGGGGCCAACGTCCTGACTTTC.

This sequence joins TRBV19 and TRBJ2-2; D is possibly TRBD1 (5 bases). V was pared by 7 bases and J by 0 bases, with 9 bases between. Looked up from germline, CDR1 is LNHDA and CDR2 is SQIVND (reference sequence). CDR3 length equals 14 residues. Here the CDR3 reads CASTWGANTGELFF. The CDR3 nucleotides read TGTGCCAGTACATGGGGCGCGAACACCGGGGAGCTGTTTTTT.

The rearrangement uses TRBV19 and TRBJ2-1; no clear D gene. V was pared by 7 bases and J by 4 bases, with 11 bases between. Germline V gene data show CDR1 as LNHDA and CDR2 as SQIVND (reference sequence). This CDR3 comprises 13 residues. The CDR3 region is CASTPRGYNEQFF. The CDR3 nucleotides are TGTGCCAGTACCCCTCGAGGTTACAATGAGCAGTTCTTC.

V gene TRBV24-1 combines with J gene TRBJ1-2, with 7 positions matching TRBD1. Germline values: CDR1 KGHDR, CDR2 SFDVKD. The V segment lost 4 bases and the J segment 6 bases; nucleotides outside the gene matches: 13. The CDR3 consists of 16 residues. CDR3 DNA: TGTGCCACCAGTGAGGAACGGGGACAGAGGACCAATGGCTACACCTTC. This codes for CATSEERGQRTNGYTF.